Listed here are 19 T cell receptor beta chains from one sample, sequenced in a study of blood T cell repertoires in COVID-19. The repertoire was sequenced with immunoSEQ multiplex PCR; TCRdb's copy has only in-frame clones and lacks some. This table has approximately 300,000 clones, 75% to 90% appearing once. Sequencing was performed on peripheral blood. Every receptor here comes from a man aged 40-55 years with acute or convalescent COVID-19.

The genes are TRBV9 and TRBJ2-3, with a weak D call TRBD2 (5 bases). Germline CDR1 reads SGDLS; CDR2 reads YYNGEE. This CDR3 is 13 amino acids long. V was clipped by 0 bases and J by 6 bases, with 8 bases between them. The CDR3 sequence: CASSVGRGDTQYF. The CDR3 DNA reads TGTGCCAGCAGCGTAGGACGAGGGGATACGCAGTATTTT.

The CDR3 spells CASSGAGFGEQYF. CDR3 nucleotide sequence: TGTGCCAGCAGTGGGGCAGGTTTTGGGGAGCAGTACTTC. The rearrangement links TRBV2 to TRBJ2-7, with D hard to call. Between the trimmed V and J ends, which lost 4 bases and 7 bases, there was a span of 14 bases. Germline V gives CDR1 SNHLY, CDR2 FYNNEI. The CDR3 sequence is 13 residues long.

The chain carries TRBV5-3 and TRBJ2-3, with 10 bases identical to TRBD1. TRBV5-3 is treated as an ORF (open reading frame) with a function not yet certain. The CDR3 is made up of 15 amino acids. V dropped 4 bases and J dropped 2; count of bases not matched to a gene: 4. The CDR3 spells CARSTGTGDTDTQYF. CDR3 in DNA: TGTGCCAGAAGCACCGGGACAGGGGACACAGATACGCAGTATTTT.

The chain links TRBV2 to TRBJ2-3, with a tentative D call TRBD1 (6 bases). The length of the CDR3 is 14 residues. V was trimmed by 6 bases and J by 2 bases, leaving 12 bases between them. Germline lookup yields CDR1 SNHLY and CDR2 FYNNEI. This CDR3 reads CASRDGQYTDTQYF. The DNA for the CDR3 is TGTGCCAGCAGGGACGGACAGTACACAGATACGCAGTATTTT.

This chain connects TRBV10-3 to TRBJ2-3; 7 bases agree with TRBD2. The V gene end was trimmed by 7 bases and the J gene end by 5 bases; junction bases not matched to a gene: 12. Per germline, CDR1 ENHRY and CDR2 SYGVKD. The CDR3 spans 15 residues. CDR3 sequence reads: CAIMPGRGLEDTQYF. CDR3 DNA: TGTGCCATCATGCCCGGGCGGGGGTTGGAAGATACGCAGTATTTT.

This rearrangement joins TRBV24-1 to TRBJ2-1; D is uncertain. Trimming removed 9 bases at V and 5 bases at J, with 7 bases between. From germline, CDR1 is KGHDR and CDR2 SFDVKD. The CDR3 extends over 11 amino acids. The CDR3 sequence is CATGTNNEQFF. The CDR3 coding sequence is TGTGCCACCGGAACTAACAATGAGCAGTTCTTC.

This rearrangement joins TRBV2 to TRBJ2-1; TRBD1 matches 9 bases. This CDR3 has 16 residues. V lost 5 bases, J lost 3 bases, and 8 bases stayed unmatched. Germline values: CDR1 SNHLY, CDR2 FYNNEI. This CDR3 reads CASSLRTGVIYNEQFF. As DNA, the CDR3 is TGTGCCAGCAGTCTAAGGACAGGGGTTATCTACAATGAGCAGTTCTTC.

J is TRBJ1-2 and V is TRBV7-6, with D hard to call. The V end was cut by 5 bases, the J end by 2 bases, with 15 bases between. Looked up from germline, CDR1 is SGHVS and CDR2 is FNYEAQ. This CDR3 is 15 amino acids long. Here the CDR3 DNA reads TGTGCCAGCAGCCCTCTCGGTAGAGAAAACTATGGCTACACCTTC. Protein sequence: CASSPLGRENYGYTF.

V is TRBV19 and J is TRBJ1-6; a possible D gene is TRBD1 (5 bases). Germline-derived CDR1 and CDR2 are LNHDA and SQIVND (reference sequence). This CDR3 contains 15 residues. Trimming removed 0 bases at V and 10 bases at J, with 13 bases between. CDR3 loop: CASSIEGGISSPLHF. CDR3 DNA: TGTGCCAGTAGTATAGAGGGGGGAATAAGCTCACCCCTCCACTTT.

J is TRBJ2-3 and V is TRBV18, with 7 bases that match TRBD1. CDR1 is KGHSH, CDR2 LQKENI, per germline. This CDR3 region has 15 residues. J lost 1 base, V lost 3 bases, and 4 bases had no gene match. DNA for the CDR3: TGTGCCAGCTCACCGAAAGGGGGCCGCACAGATACGCAGTATTTT. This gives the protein CASSPKGGRTDTQYF.

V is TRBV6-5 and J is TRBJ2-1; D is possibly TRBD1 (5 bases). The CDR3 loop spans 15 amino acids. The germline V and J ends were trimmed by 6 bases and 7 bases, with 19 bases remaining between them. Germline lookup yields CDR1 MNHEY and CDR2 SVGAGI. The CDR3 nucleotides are TGTGCCAGCAGCTTATCCGCCAGGGCGGAGAATGAGCAGTTCTTC. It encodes CASSLSARAENEQFF.

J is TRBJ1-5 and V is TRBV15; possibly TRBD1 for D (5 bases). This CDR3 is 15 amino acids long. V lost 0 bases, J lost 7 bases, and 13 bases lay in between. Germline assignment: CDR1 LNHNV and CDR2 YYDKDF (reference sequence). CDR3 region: CATSRDVRGGQPQHF. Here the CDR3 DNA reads TGTGCCACCAGCAGAGATGTGAGGGGAGGACAGCCCCAGCATTTT.

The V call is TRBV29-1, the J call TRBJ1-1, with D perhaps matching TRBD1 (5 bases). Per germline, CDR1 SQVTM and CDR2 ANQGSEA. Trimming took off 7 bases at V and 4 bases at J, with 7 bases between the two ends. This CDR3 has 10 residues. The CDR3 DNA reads TGCAGCGCGAGGGGCACTGAAGCTTTCTTT. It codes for CSARGTEAFF.

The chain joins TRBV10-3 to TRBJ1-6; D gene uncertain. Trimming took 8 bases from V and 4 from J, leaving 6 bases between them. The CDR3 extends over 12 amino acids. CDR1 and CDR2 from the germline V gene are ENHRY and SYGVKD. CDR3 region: CAISQYNSPLHF. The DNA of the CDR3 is TGTGCCATCTCCCAGTATAATTCACCCCTCCACTTT.

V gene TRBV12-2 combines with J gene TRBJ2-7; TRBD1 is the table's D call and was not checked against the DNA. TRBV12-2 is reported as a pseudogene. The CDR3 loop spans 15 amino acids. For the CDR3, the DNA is TGTGCAAGTCGCCACAGGGGGCCTACTTCCTACGAGCAGTACTTC. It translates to CASRHRGPTSYEQYF.

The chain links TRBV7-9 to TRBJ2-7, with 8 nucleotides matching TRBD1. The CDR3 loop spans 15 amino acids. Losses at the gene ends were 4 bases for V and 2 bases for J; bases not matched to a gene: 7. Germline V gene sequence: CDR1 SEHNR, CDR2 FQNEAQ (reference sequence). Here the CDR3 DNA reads TGTGCCAGCAGCTCGCTAGGACAGGGACCCTACGAGCAGTACTTC. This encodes CASSSLGQGPYEQYF.

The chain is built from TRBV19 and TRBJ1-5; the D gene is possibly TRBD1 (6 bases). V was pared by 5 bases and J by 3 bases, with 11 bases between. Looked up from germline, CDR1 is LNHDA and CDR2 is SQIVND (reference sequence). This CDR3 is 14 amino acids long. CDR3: CASSFGQNNQPQHF. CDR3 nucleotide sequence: TGTGCCAGTAGTTTCGGACAGAACAATCAGCCCCAGCATTTT. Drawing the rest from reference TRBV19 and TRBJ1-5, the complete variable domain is DGGITQSPKYLFRKEGQNVTLSCEQNLNHDAMYWYRQDPGQGLRLIYYSQIVNDFQKGDIAEGYSVSREKKESFPLTVTSAQKNPTAFYLCASSFGQNNQPQHFGDGTRLSIL.

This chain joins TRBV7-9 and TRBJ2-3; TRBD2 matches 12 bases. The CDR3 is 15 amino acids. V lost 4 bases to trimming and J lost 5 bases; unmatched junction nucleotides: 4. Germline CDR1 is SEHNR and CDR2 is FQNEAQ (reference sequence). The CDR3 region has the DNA TGTGCCAGCAGCTCTAGCGGGGGGGCCCTAGATACGCAGTATTTT. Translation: CASSSSGGALDTQYF.

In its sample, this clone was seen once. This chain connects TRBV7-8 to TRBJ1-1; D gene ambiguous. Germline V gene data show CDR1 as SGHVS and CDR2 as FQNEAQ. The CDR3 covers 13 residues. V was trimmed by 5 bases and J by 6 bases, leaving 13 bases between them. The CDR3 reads CASSLTRRAEAFF. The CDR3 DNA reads TGTGCCAGCAGCCTCACCAGGCGCGCTGAAGCTTTCTTT.